This TCR beta chain emerged from a study of high-grade serous ovarian cancer treatment subgroups. CDR1 is SGDLS and CDR2 is YYNGEE in the germline V gene. Deletions cut 0 bases from V and 1 base from J, with 4 bases between. The CDR3 extends over 13 amino acids. Clones were read by immunoSEQ multiplex PCR, and TCRdb kept only the in-frame ones, dropping some. This table has around 9,500 clones, approximately 91% appearing once. Tumor samples were obtained before definitive surgery or chemotherapy. There are a few counts of this clone. Sample: tumor tissue. The V gene is TRBV9, the J gene TRBJ1-1, with D unresolved. The sequence derives from a human donor with high-grade serous ovarian cancer. CDR3 coding DNA: TGTGCCAGCAGCGTAGGGCGGAACACTGAAGCTTTCTTT. It is translated as CASSVGRNTEAFF.